This TCR beta chain was retrieved from a study of T cell repertoires in cytomegalovirus infection. Study background: Carrying CMV and the relevant HLA type showed in public TCR beta signatures. Overall study findings and caveats: Summed frequency of shared TCR beta families picked out CMV carriers who also had the relevant HLA. HLA-C-restricted TCR beta clonotypes specific for CMV led the ex vivo response.

V trimming: 6 bases; J trimming: 2 bases; junction bases outside the gene matches: 6. Germline CDR1 reads MNHEY; CDR2 reads SVGEGT. The CDR3 spans 15 residues. TCRdb used MiXCR to reprocess the reads, holding one entry per CDR3 protein. The top ten clones hold roughly 18% of a sample with roughly 49,000 distinct CDR3 sequences, around 20% of them seen once. As regards this clonotype: Its target is not known.

The specimen was PBMCs, sequenced either directly or after in vitro stimulation (not recorded which). The sequence was obtained from a human donor in good health (CMV status not recorded). Some clones in this sample may be carry-over from other donors' samples. The rearrangement uses TRBV6-2 or TRBV6-3 and TRBJ1-3, with 8 bases aligning to TRBD1. CDR3: CASSWTGKTGNTIYF. CDR3 bases: TGTGCCAGCAGCTGGACAGGGAAGACTGGAAACACCATATATTTT.